This T cell receptor beta chain was sequenced during a study of shared clonotypes between healthy human individuals. With 7 bases clipped from V and 4 bases from J, the junction kept 8 bases outside the gene matches. Germline V gene data show CDR1 as SNHLY and CDR2 as FYNNEI. The CDR3 runs 16 residues. Method: immunoSEQ multiplex PCR; TCRdb's copy keeps in-frame clones and lacks some. Among around 1.9 million clones listed, roughly 95% were seen once. The naive CD8 subset, CD45RO-negative cells positively selected for CCR7, excluded terminally differentiated effector memory CD45RA+ cells. This chain joins TRBV2 and TRBJ2-1, with 12 bases identical to TRBD2. This clonotype was sampled from a man between 18 and 35 years old in good health. Some clones in this sample may be carry-over from other donors' samples. Source material: naive CD8+ T cells from PBMCs. The CDR3 nucleotides are TGTGCCAGCATTGGGGGGACTAGCGGGTTATACAATGAGCAGTTCTTC. Translating it yields CASIGGTSGLYNEQFF. The variable domain in full, completed from reference TRBV2 and TRBJ2-1, reads EPEVTQTPSHQVTQMGQEVILRCVPISNHLYFYWYRQILGQKVEFLVSFYNNEISEKSEIFDDQFSVERPDGSNFTLKIRSTKLEDSAMYFCASIGGTSGLYNEQFFGPGTRLTVL.